This T cell receptor (beta chain) was profiled in a study of T cells in Graves' hyperthyroidism and ophthalmopathy. The V and J ends lost 6 bases and 0 bases respectively, with 11 bases between them. CDR1 and CDR2 from the germline V gene are DFQATT and SNEGSKA (reference sequence). CDR3 length: 13 residues. The sample holds many counts of this clonotype. Amplified regions were TCR beta CDR3 sequences from RNA transcripts. The HTBI primer set was used in a first-round RT-PCR of the TCR CDR3. TCRdb processed the multiplex PCR reads anew with MiXCR; each CDR3 protein has one entry. This sample has hundreds of thousands of distinct CDR3 sequences, with about a third found just once.

The source is a woman in her 40s with Graves' hyperthyroidism. The sequenced sample consisted of blood. The rearrangement uses TRBV20-1 and TRBJ1-1; D perhaps matches TRBD1 (5 bases). The CDR3, as DNA: TGCAGTGCCCAGGGCAGCCTGAACACTGAAGCTTTCTTT. As protein: CSAQGSLNTEAFF.